This T cell receptor beta chain was sequenced in a study of vaccination effects on CD4 cells after COVID-19. Overall study context: Every participant took two doses of the BNT162b2 or mRNA-1273 vaccine.

V was cut by 4 bases and J by 2 bases, with 23 bases left in between. The CDR3 loop spans 19 amino acids. CDR1 is MNHEY and CDR2 is SMNVEV in the germline V gene (reference sequence). Study-wide findings and caveats: Both infection-induced and vaccine-induced clones contracted markedly at late post-vaccination timepoints.

Regarding this clone: The antigen is not known.

Sequencing followed a ViraFEST assay step that expanded antigen-specific CD4+ T cells with viral peptide pools. Culture lasted approximately 10 days before CD4+ T cell isolation. Roughly 1.9 million PBMC per well received approximately 10 IU/ml IL-2 and approximately 9.2 ug/ml peptides in culture. Profiling relied on immunoSEQ multiplex PCR, and the TCRdb table lists in-frame clones only, not all of them. Of tens of thousands of clones in the sample, around 81% were seen once. This sample comprised CD4+ T cells from PBMCs cultured with HCoV-229E spike peptides, obtained before COVID-19 vaccination. The chain combines TRBV27 with TRBJ1-4; TRBD1 is a possible D gene (5 bases). The TCR comes from a human donor who received a COVID-19 vaccine. The CDR3 spells CASSSQVSRGPKTNEKLFF. CDR3 nucleotide sequence: TGTGCCAGCAGTTCTCAGGTAAGTAGGGGCCCGAAGACTAATGAAAAACTGTTTTTT. Full variable domain (remainder filled in from reference TRBV27 and TRBJ1-4): EAQVTQNPRYLITVTGKKLTVTCSQNMNHEYMSWYRQDPGLGLRQIYYSMNVEVTDKGDVPEGYKVSRKEKRNFPLILESPSPNQTSLYFCASSSQVSRGPKTNEKLFFGSGTQLSVL.